This TCR beta chain was identified in a study of CD8 T cells in Susac syndrome. Germline assignment: CDR1 DFQATT and CDR2 SNEGSKA (reference sequence). This CDR3 has 14 amino acids. Random hexamers were used to reverse transcribe the RNA input (about 0.45 to 1 ug). Via MiXCR, TCRdb re-called the immunoSEQ multiplex PCR reads, giving one row per CDR3 protein. The table includes about 150,000 distinct CDR3 sequences, about 94% detected once. A remark on this clonotype: A read error may account for a junction end that differs from germline.

The sequence was obtained from a human donor with multiple sclerosis. The source material was CD8+ T cells from PBMCs. The V and J genes are TRBV20-1 and TRBJ2-7; D might be TRBD2 (6 bases). The CDR3 spells CSARGRGSSYEQCF. CDR3 DNA: TGCAGTGCTAGGGGCCGGGGGTCTTCCTACGAGCAGTGCTTC.